This TCR beta chain was retrieved from a study of tissue T cells after allogeneic stem cell transplantation. TCRdb's copy holds only in-frame clones and misses some; the assay was immunoSEQ multiplex PCR. Of about 9,000 clones listed, 45% are singletons. Looked up from germline, CDR1 is KGHPV and CDR2 is FQNQEV (reference sequence). Trimming pared 3 bases from V and 1 base from J, leaving 5 bases between. The CDR3 is 13 residues long. As regards this clone: Here the gene names and germline are mouse. The observed sequence ends 1 residue before the CDR3 terminus, with the missing tail filled in from the germline J gene. The sample carries other DNA sequences with the same CDR3.

This sample's time point: mouse harvest day 7 after allogeneic transplant. The graft held 10^6 splenic CD5+ T cells and 10^7 T-cell-depleted bone marrow cells. The specimen sequenced was gut tissue. This clonotype was obtained from a female BALB/c mouse given C57BL/6 T cells with graft-versus-host disease after an allogeneic hematopoietic cell transplant. V is TRBV26 and J is TRBJ2-4; possible D gene TRBD1, 5 bases. CDR3 region: CASSLGGQNTLYF. The CDR3 bases that were read are TGTGCCAGCAGTCTAGGGGGTCAAAACACCTTGTAC.